The 18 T cell receptor beta chains in this list originate from one sample, sequenced in a study of T cell responses to AZD1222 COVID-19 vaccine. This table comes from immunoSEQ multiplex PCR, and its TCRdb copy is limited to in-frame clones, with some not included. The table lists under 150,000 clones, roughly 90% of them singletons. The input for sequencing was peripheral blood, taken on day 0 of MenACWY control vaccination. The receptors come from an adult in good health.

The rearrangement uses TRBV18 and TRBJ2-1, with a tentative D call TRBD2 (5 bases). The CDR3 has 13 amino acids. The germline V gene encodes CDR1 KGHSH and CDR2 LQKENI. Trimming left V 8 bases short and J 13 bases short, with 21 bases between. CDR3 in amino acids: CASANRTGERQFF. The CDR3 DNA reads TGTGCCAGCGCGAATCGCACCGGGGAAAGACAGTTCTTC. Supplemented by reference TRBV18 and TRBJ2-1, the full variable domain reads NAGVMQNPRHLVRRRGQEARLRCSPMKGHSHVYWYRQLPEEGLKFMVYLQKENIIDESGMPKERFSAEFPKEGPSILRIQQVVRGDSAAYFCASANRTGERQFFGPGTRLTVL.

This sequence joins TRBV21-1 and TRBJ2-7. TRBV21-1 is deemed a pseudogene. The CDR3 sequence is 11 residues long. CDR3 nucleotides: TGTGCCAGCAGCAAGGTTTACGAGCAGTACTTC. This translates into CASSKVYEQYF.

This clone was seen just once. J is TRBJ1-6 and V is TRBV27; D perhaps matches TRBD1 (6 bases). The CDR3 has 16 residues. V lost 3 bases to trimming and J lost 5 bases, with 14 bases between them. Germline V gene sequence: CDR1 MNHEY, CDR2 SMNVEV (reference sequence). In DNA form, the CDR3 reads TGTGCCAGCAGTTTCTTAGGGGGAAAAGATAATTCACCCCTCCACTTT. It translates to CASSFLGGKDNSPLHF.

The chain employs TRBV3-1 (or the pseudogene TRBV3-2) and TRBJ2-1; D ambiguous. Germline CDR1 reads LGHDT; CDR2 reads YNNKEL (reference sequence). V lost 1 base and J 8 bases, leaving 12 bases between the germline ends. The CDR3 spans 14 residues. This chain's CDR3 is CASSQVLAFDEQFF. The CDR3 region has the DNA TGTGCCAGCAGCCAAGTCTTAGCTTTCGATGAGCAGTTCTTC.

This rearrangement joins TRBV5-5 to TRBJ1-5, with 7 bases identical to TRBD1. The CDR3 length is 15 residues. The V gene's germline CDR1 is SGHKS and CDR2 YYEKEE (reference sequence). J was trimmed by 2 bases and V by 2 bases; bases with no gene match: 4. CDR3 in amino acids: CASSFGQDRNQPQHF. CDR3 bases: TGTGCCAGCAGCTTTGGACAGGATCGCAATCAGCCCCAGCATTTT.

V gene TRBV11-2 combines with J gene TRBJ1-2; D is ambiguous. This CDR3 is built from 11 residues. Per the germline V gene, CDR1 is SGHAT and CDR2 is FQNNGV. Trimming took off 2 bases at V and 13 bases at J, with 11 bases between the two ends. CDR3 bases: TGTGCCAGCAGCTTATACGCCGTCCGCACCTTC. Translating gives CASSLYAVRTF.

The chain joins TRBV7-9 to TRBJ2-1; 11 nucleotides align to TRBD2. CDR3 length: 16 amino acids. Per the germline V gene, CDR1 is SEHNR and CDR2 is FQNEAQ (reference sequence). The V and J ends lost 1 base and 3 bases, in that order; junction bases with no gene match: 2. The CDR3 loop reads CASSLGTSGLYNEQFF. The CDR3 DNA is TGTGCCAGCAGCTTAGGGACTAGCGGGCTCTACAATGAGCAGTTCTTC. Full variable domain (remainder filled in from reference TRBV7-9 and TRBJ2-1): DTGVSQNPRHKITKRGQNVTFRCDPISEHNRLYWYRQTLGQGPEFLTYFQNEAQLEKSRLLSDRFSAERPKGSFSTLEIQRTEQGDSAMYLCASSLGTSGLYNEQFFGPGTRLTVL.

The CDR3 nucleotides read TGCGCCAGCAGCTTGGATCAATACGAGCAGTACTTC. The encoded protein is CASSLDQYEQYF. The V and J genes are TRBV5-1 and TRBJ2-7; D is undetermined. CDR1 is SGHRS, CDR2 YFSETQ, per germline. The CDR3 has 12 amino acids. V was cut by 0 bases and J by 4 bases, with 5 bases left in between.

The chain uses TRBV6-2 or TRBV6-3 and TRBJ2-1; D unresolved. This CDR3 is 12 amino acids long. Germline CDR1 MNHEY, CDR2 SVGEGT. Deletions cut 6 bases from V and 3 bases from J, with 6 bases between. The CDR3 sequence: CASSRNYNEQFF. In nucleotides, the CDR3 is TGTGCCAGCAGCCGTAACTACAATGAGCAGTTCTTC.

The chain employs TRBV30 and TRBJ2-7; either TRBD1 or TRBD2 may supply D (5 bases each). CDR1 and CDR2 from the germline V gene are GTSNPN and SVGIG (reference sequence). The CDR3 length is 14 residues. The V gene lost 3 bases and the J gene lost 7 bases, with 19 bases spanning the gap. The chain's CDR3 is CAWRSAGRWGEQYF. The DNA of the CDR3 is TGTGCCTGGAGATCCGCAGGGCGTTGGGGGGAGCAGTACTTC.

This sequence joins TRBV6-5 and TRBJ1-4; TRBD1 agrees at 8 bases. Trimming cost V 4 bases and J 7 bases; bases outside gene matches: 8. The germline CDR1 and CDR2 sequences are MNHEY and SVGAGI. The CDR3 is made up of 15 amino acids. CDR3 residues: CASSSRDRRSEKLFF. The CDR3 DNA follows: TGTGCCAGCAGTTCGCGGGACAGGAGATCTGAAAAACTGTTTTTT.

This chain connects TRBV19 to TRBJ1-4, with D perhaps matching TRBD1 (5 bases). Germline V gives CDR1 LNHDA, CDR2 SQIVND (reference sequence). Trimming pared 7 bases from V and 4 bases from J, leaving 13 bases between. The CDR3 is 14 residues long. The CDR3 reads CASTHGGSNEKLFF. The CDR3 DNA is TGTGCCAGTACCCATGGGGGAAGTAATGAAAAACTGTTTTTT.

The V gene is TRBV5-4, the J gene TRBJ2-7; 7 bases align to TRBD2. CDR1 and CDR2 from the germline V gene are SGHNT and YYREEE (reference sequence). The V and J ends lost 0 bases and 5 bases, in that order; junction bases with no gene match: 5. The length of the CDR3 is 14 residues. CDR3 nucleotide sequence: TGTGCCAGCAGCTTGGAGGGCGGGAGCCACGAGCAGTACTTC. It is translated as CASSLEGGSHEQYF.

This chain links TRBV6-5 with TRBJ2-7; 10 bases line up with TRBD1. Germline CDR1 is MNHEY and CDR2 is SVGAGI. The CDR3 loop spans 15 amino acids. V lost 6 bases and J lost 0; bases outside the gene matches: 5. CDR3 amino acids: CASRAGTGVSYEQYF. CDR3 sequence (DNA): TGTGCCAGCAGAGCCGGGACAGGGGTCTCCTACGAGCAGTACTTC.

This clone was seen a few times. The CDR3 sequence is CAISGGSSTNEKLFF. CDR3 bases: TGTGCCATCTCAGGGGGCTCTTCAACTAATGAAAAACTGTTTTTT. The chain joins TRBV10-3 to TRBJ1-4; the match to TRBD1 covers 8 bases. With V trimmed by 8 bases and J by 0 bases, 5 bases remained unmatched. The CDR3 extends over 15 amino acids. Germline V gene data show CDR1 as ENHRY and CDR2 as SYGVKD.

The chain joins TRBV19 to TRBJ2-1, with 15 bases that match TRBD2. Per germline, CDR1 LNHDA and CDR2 SQIVND (reference sequence). The CDR3 length is 13 residues. The junction had 2 bases not matched to a gene; V was cut back by 10 bases and J by 7 bases. The CDR3 loop reads CATGLAGGNEQFF. In DNA form, the CDR3 reads TGTGCCACCGGACTAGCGGGAGGGAATGAGCAGTTCTTC.

The chain joins TRBV7-9 to TRBJ2-3; D possibly corresponds to TRBD1 (5 bases). The CDR3 loop spans 13 amino acids. In germline, CDR1 is SEHNR, CDR2 FQNEAQ (reference sequence). V lost 5 bases to trimming and J lost 4 bases, with 10 bases between them. Written as DNA, the CDR3 is TGTGCCAGCAGCCTGACAGTGGCAGATACGCAGTATTTT. It specifies CASSLTVADTQYF.

The chain carries TRBV11-3 and TRBJ2-1; no firm D call. V gave up 5 bases and J gave up 0 bases, with 20 bases separating them. Per germline, CDR1 SGHNT and CDR2 YENEEA. The CDR3 contains 18 residues. The CDR3 DNA reads as TGTGCCAGCAGCCACACCGGCTACGGCCATAGCTCCTACAATGAGCAGTTCTTC. Protein: CASSHTGYGHSSYNEQFF.